These 21 T cell receptor beta chains came from one sample sequenced in a study of cytomegalovirus exposure and HLA in healthy donors. 13 Jbeta primers and 60 Vbeta primers were used for the PCR. Libraries were prepared by immunoSEQ multiplex PCR; TCRdb keeps only in-frame clonotypes and omits some of them. Among 100,000 to 150,000 clones listed, over 70% were seen once. The sample taken for sequencing was PBMCs. The receptors were sampled from a woman in her 40s in good health and CMV-seronegative.

V usage is TRBV19 and J usage is TRBJ1-4; TRBD1 agrees at 8 bases. CDR3 length: 14 amino acids. Looked up from germline, CDR1 is LNHDA and CDR2 is SQIVND (reference sequence). Losses at the gene ends were 6 bases for V and 8 bases for J; bases not matched to a gene: 8. As DNA, the CDR3 is TGTGCCAGTAGCGGCAGGGGGCTTAAGGAAAAACTGTTTTTT. It yields the protein CASSGRGLKEKLFF.

The V gene is TRBV27, the J gene TRBJ2-7; D remains unclear. V shed 3 bases and J shed 6 bases, with 12 bases lying between them. The germline V gene encodes CDR1 MNHEY and CDR2 SMNVEV (reference sequence). The CDR3 sequence is 13 residues long. CDR3 bases: TGTGCCAGCAGTTTGGCTCAATTCTCCGAGCAGTACTTC. Encoded protein: CASSLAQFSEQYF.

The rearrangement joins TRBV7-9 to TRBJ2-5, with 7 bases lining up with TRBD2. The germline V gene encodes CDR1 SEHNR and CDR2 FQNEAQ (reference sequence). J lost 11 bases, V lost 6 bases, and 12 bases had no gene match. The CDR3 length is 13 residues. The CDR3, as DNA: TGTGCCAGCAGATCCGGATTGGCGGGAGAGCAGTACTTC. Translation gives CASRSGLAGEQYF.

J is TRBJ1-1 and V is TRBV4-3; D is unresolved. Germline CDR1 reads LGHNA; CDR2 reads YSLEER. The CDR3 totals 13 residues. V dropped 3 bases and J dropped 4 bases, with 9 bases sitting between them. In DNA form, the CDR3 reads TGCGCCAGCAGCCACAGGTTCGCCACTGAAGCTTTCTTT. Encoded protein: CASSHRFATEAFF.

This clone came up many times. The chain is built from TRBV4-2 and TRBJ1-4; possibly TRBD1 for D (6 bases). The CDR3 extends over 13 amino acids. Germline lookup yields CDR1 LGHNA and CDR2 YNFKEQ. V was clipped by 0 bases and J by 7 bases, with 6 bases between them. CDR3 sequence: CASSQETGEKLFF. The CDR3 nucleotides are TGTGCCAGCAGCCAAGAGACAGGTGAAAAACTGTTTTTT.

The gene calls are TRBV6-6 and TRBJ2-7, with 7 bases identical to TRBD1. CDR1 is MNHNY, CDR2 SVGAGI, per germline (reference sequence). CDR3 length equals 12 residues. V was clipped by 2 bases and J by 7 bases; unmatched bases: 2. In nucleotides, the CDR3 is TGTGCCAGCAGTTACAGGGGGCAGGAGCAGTACTTC. Protein sequence: CASSYRGQEQYF.

Of note for this clone: Other DNA sequences from this sample encode an identical CDR3 as well. The CDR3 DNA reads as TGTGCCAGCAGCTTACTCTATGGCTACACCTTC. Translation: CASSLLYGYTF. The rearrangement links TRBV7-9 to TRBJ1-2; D unresolved. V was pared by 2 bases and J by 4 bases, with 2 bases between. The CDR3 spans 11 residues. The germline CDR1 and CDR2 sequences are SEHNR and FQNEAQ (reference sequence).

The rearrangement links TRBV6-5 to TRBJ2-7; unclear D gene. The CDR3 spans 14 residues. Germline loops: CDR1 MNHEY, CDR2 SVGAGI. V shed 2 bases and J shed 0 bases, with 8 bases lying between them. As DNA, the CDR3 is TGTGCCAGCAGTTACGCCTACGACTCCTACGAGCAGTACTTC. Translating gives CASSYAYDSYEQYF.

This rearrangement joins TRBV19 to TRBJ2-1; D not resolved. Germline V CDR1 and CDR2: LNHDA, SQIVND (reference sequence). Trimming took off 9 bases at V and 3 bases at J, with 9 bases between the two ends. CDR3 length: 12 amino acids. CDR3 in amino acids: CASPPLYNEQFF. CDR3 sequence (DNA): TGTGCCAGCCCCCCCCTCTACAATGAGCAGTTCTTC.

The J gene is TRBJ2-5, the V gene TRBV9, with D maybe TRBD2 (6 bases). With 3 bases removed from V and 2 bases from J, the gap between germline ends came to 17 bases. The CDR3 spans 16 residues. CDR1 SGDLS and CDR2 YYNGEE come from the germline V gene. Here the CDR3 DNA reads TGTGCCAGCAGCGGCGGCCCGGGCGGGGCTCAAGAGACCCAGTACTTC. The encoded protein is CASSGGPGGAQETQYF.

The chain combines TRBV9 with TRBJ2-3; TRBD2 is a possible D gene (7 bases). The CDR3 covers 15 residues. Trimming pared 1 base from V and 1 base from J, leaving 10 bases between. The germline V gene has CDR1 SGDLS and CDR2 YYNGEE. The CDR3 DNA reads TGTGCCAGCAGCGTACTAGGGGGGGGCACAGATACGCAGTATTTT. It codes for CASSVLGGGTDTQYF.

The chain combines TRBV5-8 with TRBJ2-7; 13 bases match TRBD2. V was pared by 4 bases and J by 5 bases, with 6 bases of the junction left unmatched. CDR3 length: 15 residues. Germline V gene sequence: CDR1 SGHTS, CDR2 YDEGEE. The CDR3 sequence is CASSLRLAGGDEQYF. CDR3 nucleotide sequence: TGTGCCAGCAGCCTACGACTAGCGGGAGGCGACGAGCAGTACTTC.

This chain connects TRBV6-5 to TRBJ2-2, with D possibly being TRBD1 (6 bases). V lost 8 bases and J lost 6, with 13 bases in between. The CDR3 length is 13 residues. CDR1 is MNHEY and CDR2 is SVGAGI in the germline V gene. The CDR3 loop reads CASQRQVAGELFF. The CDR3 region has the DNA TGTGCCAGCCAACGACAGGTAGCCGGGGAGCTGTTTTTT.

This rearrangement joins TRBV7-6 to TRBJ1-1; 11 bases are shared with TRBD1. The germline CDR1 and CDR2 sequences are SGHVS and FNYEAQ. The CDR3 runs 18 residues. Unmatched junction bases numbered 11, after V lost 5 bases and J lost 0 bases. The CDR3 nucleotides are TGTGCCAGCAGCGCCCAGGACAGGGGGCAAGGTATGAACACTGAAGCTTTCTTT. Its protein product is CASSAQDRGQGMNTEAFF.

This clone appeared once. The chain joins TRBV19 to TRBJ2-7; 12 bases map to TRBD1. V shed 5 bases and J 4 bases; nucleotides not matched to a gene: 6. Germline V gene data show CDR1 as LNHDA and CDR2 as SQIVND (reference sequence). The CDR3 contains 15 residues. This CDR3 reads CASSPPGQGAYEQYF. DNA for the CDR3: TGTGCCAGTAGTCCTCCGGGACAGGGGGCTTACGAGCAGTACTTC.

The chain combines TRBV27 with TRBJ1-6; 8 bases map to TRBD1. The length of the CDR3 is 15 residues. Germline V lookup: CDR1 MNHEY, CDR2 SMNVEV (reference sequence). V lost 7 bases to trimming and J lost 9 bases; unmatched junction nucleotides: 11. The CDR3 DNA sequence: TGTGCCAGCACTCCAGACGGGACAGGAGTTTCACCCCTCCACTTT. It is translated as CASTPDGTGVSPLHF.

This chain uses TRBV5-6 with TRBJ1-5, with TRBD1 matching over 9 bases. V gave up 1 base and J gave up 3 bases; unmatched junction bases: 5. Germline CDR1 SGHDT, CDR2 YYEEEE. This CDR3 spans 16 amino acids. CDR3 DNA sequence: TGTGCCAGCAGCTTGAAGGGACAGGGAGTCAATCAGCCCCAGCATTTT. It translates to CASSLKGQGVNQPQHF.

This clone was recorded only once. This chain joins TRBV7-9 and TRBJ1-3, with 7 nucleotides matching TRBD1. This CDR3 is built from 14 residues. V shed 5 bases, J shed 4 bases, and the junction held 5 bases outside the gene matches. Germline-derived CDR1 and CDR2 are SEHNR and FQNEAQ (reference sequence). CDR3 sequence: CASSTTTGGNTIYF. The CDR3 DNA follows: TGTGCCAGCAGCACCACGACAGGGGGAAACACCATATATTTT.

This chain links TRBV4-1 with TRBJ2-5; no firm D call. The CDR3 sequence is 14 residues long. Trimming removed 0 bases at V and 2 bases at J, with 7 bases between. Germline V lookup: CDR1 MGHRA, CDR2 YSYEKL. CDR3 sequence: CASSQDRYQETQYF. CDR3 sequence (DNA): TGCGCCAGCAGCCAAGATAGATATCAAGAGACCCAGTACTTC.

This clone showed up just once. This rearrangement joins TRBV6-6 to TRBJ2-7, with 8 bases matching TRBD1. The CDR3 is 16 residues long. V shed 10 bases and J 0 bases; nucleotides not matched to a gene: 14. CDR1 MNHNY and CDR2 SVGAGI come from the germline V gene (reference sequence). DNA for the CDR3: TGTGCCACTTACGGGCGGGACAGGCGGCTCTCCTACGAGCAGTACTTC. Translated, it gives CATYGRDRRLSYEQYF.

V gene TRBV18 combines with J gene TRBJ1-5, with 8 bases lining up with TRBD1. Trimming removed 3 bases from V and 5 bases from J; junction bases left unmatched: 3. Per the germline V gene, CDR1 is KGHSH and CDR2 is LQKENI. The CDR3 consists of 14 residues. The CDR3 sequence: CASSPSRGHQPQHF. CDR3 DNA: TGTGCCAGCTCACCGTCCAGGGGGCATCAGCCCCAGCATTTT.